This T cell receptor (beta chain) was identified in a study of blood T cell repertoires in COVID-19. As for the study in general: The United States, Italy and Spain supplied acute and convalescent COVID-19 samples. Sample material is recorded as cDNA or gDNA derived from T cells, B-cell-depleted T cells, or PBMCs.

This clone was recorded once. Authors' processing steps: Reference gene primer amplification gave nucleated cell count estimates. Produced via immunoSEQ multiplex PCR; TCRdb's table is partial and in-frame only. For V, J and clone size, that table is used; D and trimming come from the DNA. The sample has about 260,000 clones, 87% seen once. The V and J ends lost 6 bases and 1 base respectively, with 6 bases between them. Germline-derived CDR1 and CDR2 are SGHTA and FQGNSA. The CDR3 covers 12 residues. The chain couples TRBV7-2 to TRBJ2-5; tentative D call: TRBD1 (6 bases). The source is a woman aged 50 to 60 with acute or convalescent COVID-19. Input material: peripheral blood. CDR3 in DNA: TGTGCCAGCAGGGACAGCCAAGAGACCCAGTACTTC. This codes for CASRDSQETQYF. The full variable domain, completed using reference TRBV7-2 and TRBJ2-5, is GAGVSQSPSNKVTEKGKDVELRCDPISGHTALYWYRQSLGQGLEFLIYFQGNSAPDKSGLPSDRFSAERTGGSVSTLTIQRTQQEDSAVYLCASRDSQETQYFGPGTRLLVL.